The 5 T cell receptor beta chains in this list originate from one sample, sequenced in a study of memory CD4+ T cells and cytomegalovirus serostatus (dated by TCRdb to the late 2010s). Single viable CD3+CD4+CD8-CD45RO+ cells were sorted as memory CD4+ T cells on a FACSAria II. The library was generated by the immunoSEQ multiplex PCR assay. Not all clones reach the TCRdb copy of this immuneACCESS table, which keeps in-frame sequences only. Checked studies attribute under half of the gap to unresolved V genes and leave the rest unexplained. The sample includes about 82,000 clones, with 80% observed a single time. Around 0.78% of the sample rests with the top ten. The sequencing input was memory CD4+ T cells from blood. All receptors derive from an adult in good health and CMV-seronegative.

The CDR3 DNA is TGTGCCAGCAGCGCAGGACTAGCGGGGGGGCAAGAGACCCAGTACTTC. As protein: CASSAGLAGGQETQYF. This chain uses TRBV5-6 with TRBJ2-5; 15 bases align to TRBD2. CDR3 length: 16 residues. Trimming removed 4 bases from V and 2 bases from J; junction bases left unmatched: 3. CDR1 and CDR2 (germline): SGHDT, YYEEEE.

The CDR3 sequence is CASSQGQGGQPQHF. In DNA, the CDR3 is TGTGCCAGCAGTCAAGGGCAGGGTGGTCAGCCCCAGCATTTT. The genes are TRBV6-4 and TRBJ1-5; maybe TRBD1 (5 bases). CDR1 MRHNA and CDR2 SNTAGT come from the germline V gene. With 5 bases removed from V and 6 bases from J, the gap between germline ends came to 14 bases. The CDR3 totals 14 residues.

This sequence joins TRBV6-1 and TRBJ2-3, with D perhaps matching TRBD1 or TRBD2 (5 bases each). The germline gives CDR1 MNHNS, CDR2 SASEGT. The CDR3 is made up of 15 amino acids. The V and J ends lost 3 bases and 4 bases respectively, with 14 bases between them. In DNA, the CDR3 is TGTGCCAGCAGTGAGGGCTTTATGGGGGCAGATACGCAGTATTTT. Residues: CASSEGFMGADTQYF.

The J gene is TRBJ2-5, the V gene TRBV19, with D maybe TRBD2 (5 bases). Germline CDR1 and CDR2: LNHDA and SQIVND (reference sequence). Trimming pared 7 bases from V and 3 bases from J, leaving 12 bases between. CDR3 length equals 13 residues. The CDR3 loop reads CASTHGVEETQYF. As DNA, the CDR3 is TGTGCCAGTACCCACGGGGTAGAAGAGACCCAGTACTTC.

CDR3 amino acids: CASSTNNDEQFF. DNA of the CDR3: TGTGCCAGCAGCACGAATAACGATGAGCAGTTCTTC. The rearrangement uses TRBV5-4 and TRBJ2-1; D unresolved. The CDR3 has 12 amino acids. The V gene lost 4 bases and the J gene lost 8 bases, with 10 bases spanning the gap. Germline CDR1 and CDR2: SGHNT and YYREEE (reference sequence).